This T cell receptor beta chain was observed in a study of cytomegalovirus exposure and HLA in healthy donors. As concerns this clone: The antigen is not known.

V was cut by 0 bases and J by 8 bases, with 19 bases left in between. CDR3 length equals 16 residues. Germline CDR1 and CDR2: SGHDN and FVKESK. Profiled with immunoSEQ multiplex PCR; TCRdb holds only in-frame clones, not every one. This table has more than 110,000 clones, roughly 86% appearing once. The donors were part of the validation cohort of 95 to 150 subjects. That cohort was separate from the first cohort, which comprised fewer than 800 subjects. Regarding the study as a whole: Under in vitro conditions, a few CMV-associated chains were confirmed as specific for CMV antigens. Cytomegalovirus status was reportedly diagnosed by the classifier with high sensitivity and specificity. The study designated fewer than 200 TCR beta chains cytomegalovirus-associated.

The sample consisted of PBMCs. The chain combines TRBV14 with TRBJ1-2; D unresolved. The sequence was collected from a woman under 40 in good health and CMV-seronegative. Here the CDR3 DNA reads TGTGCCAGCAGCCAAGATGCTGGGGATTTGAGCGGAGGCTACACCTTC. Translated: CASSQDAGDLSGGYTF.